This TCR beta chain was identified in a study of blood T cell repertoires in COVID-19. Turning to the study itself: The United States, Italy and Spain provided the acute and convalescent COVID-19 samples. Sample material is recorded as cDNA or gDNA derived from T cells, B-cell-depleted T cells, or PBMCs.

Original processing notes: Amplification with reference gene primers provided the estimates of nucleated cell counts. TCRdb's table, derived via immunoSEQ multiplex PCR, lists solely in-frame clones and lacks some. V and J calls and clone size are those listed in that table; D and trimming were worked out from the DNA. The table has fewer than 300,000 clones, about 80% seen once. After removal of 5 bases from V and 1 base from J, the junction contained 6 bases not matched to a gene. The CDR3 extends over 15 amino acids. Germline V gene sequence: CDR1 LNHNV, CDR2 YYDKDF (reference sequence). Sequencing was performed on peripheral blood. The source is a human donor in a cohort sampled during active COVID-19. The chain employs TRBV15 and TRBJ2-3, with 7 bases that match TRBD1. The DNA for the CDR3 is TGTGCCACCAGCGTCCGGGACAGACGCACAGATACGCAGTATTTT. Its translation: CATSVRDRRTDTQYF.